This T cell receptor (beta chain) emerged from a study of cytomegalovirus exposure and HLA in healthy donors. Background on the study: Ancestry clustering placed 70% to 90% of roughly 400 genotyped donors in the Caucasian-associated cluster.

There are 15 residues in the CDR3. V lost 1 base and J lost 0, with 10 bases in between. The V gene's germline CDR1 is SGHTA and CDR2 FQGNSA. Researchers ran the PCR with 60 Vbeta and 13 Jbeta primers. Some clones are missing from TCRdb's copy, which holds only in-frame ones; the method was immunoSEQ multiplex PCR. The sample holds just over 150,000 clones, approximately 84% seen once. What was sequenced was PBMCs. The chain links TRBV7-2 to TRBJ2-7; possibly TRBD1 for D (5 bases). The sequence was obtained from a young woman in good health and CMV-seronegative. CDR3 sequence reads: CASSLDRYLSYEQYF. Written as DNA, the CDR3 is TGTGCCAGCAGCTTAGACAGGTACCTCTCCTACGAGCAGTACTTC.